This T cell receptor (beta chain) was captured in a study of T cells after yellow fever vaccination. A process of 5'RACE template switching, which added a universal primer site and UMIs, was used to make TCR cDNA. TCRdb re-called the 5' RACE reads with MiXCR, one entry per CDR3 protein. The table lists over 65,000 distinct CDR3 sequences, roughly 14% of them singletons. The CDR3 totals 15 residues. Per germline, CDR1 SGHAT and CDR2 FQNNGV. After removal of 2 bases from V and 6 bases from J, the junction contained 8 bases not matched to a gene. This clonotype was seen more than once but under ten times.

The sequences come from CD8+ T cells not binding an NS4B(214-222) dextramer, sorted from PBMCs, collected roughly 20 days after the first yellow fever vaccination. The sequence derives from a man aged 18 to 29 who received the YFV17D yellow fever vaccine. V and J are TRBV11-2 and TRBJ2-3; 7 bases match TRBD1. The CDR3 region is CASSLRQGSPDTQYF. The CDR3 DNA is TGTGCCAGCAGCTTAAGACAGGGCTCCCCGGATACGCAGTATTTT.